The clone carrying this TCR beta chain was seen repeatedly, ten times or more. Its antigen remains unidentified. Each CDR3 protein is one row after TCRdb ran MiXCR on the 5' RACE reads. The sample lists about 63,000 distinct CDR3 sequences; 7.4% were seen once. This entry comes from a study of T cells after yellow fever vaccination. General study points: Contamination of FACS-sorted repertoires by abundant clonotypes from the bulk population could occur. Subsequent booster samples again held most clones from primary vaccination (96% CD4, about 85% CD8).

There are 12 residues in the CDR3. V was pared by 3 bases and J by 8 bases, with 8 bases between. Germline V gene lookup returns CDR1 SEHNR and CDR2 FQNEAQ (reference sequence). The source material was CD8+ T cells sorted from PBMCs, sampled 15 days after the yellow fever booster vaccination. This TCR was sampled from a man between 25 and 39 years old who received the YFV17D yellow fever vaccine. The chain joins TRBV7-9 to TRBJ2-1; the D gene is possibly TRBD2 (5 bases). CDR3 sequence (DNA): TGTGCCAGCAGCTTTGGAGGCCATGAGCAGTTCTTC. This gives the protein CASSFGGHEQFF. The complete variable domain, with remaining parts taken from reference TRBV7-9 and TRBJ2-1, reads DTGVSQNPRHKITKRGQNVTFRCDPISEHNRLYWYRQTLGQGPEFLTYFQNEAQLEKSRLLSDRFSAERPKGSFSTLEIQRTEQGDSAMYLCASSFGGHEQFFGPGTRLTVL.